The 14 T cell receptor beta chains below all came from one sample that was sequenced in a study of OX40 agonist ivuxolimab in advanced cancers. Libraries were prepared by immunoSEQ multiplex PCR; TCRdb keeps only in-frame clonotypes and omits some of them. The table has some 90,000 clones, approximately 90% seen once. Material: CD4+ or CD8+ T cells sorted from blood, obtained in a trial of the OX40 agonist ivuxolimab. Every receptor here comes from an adult with an advanced solid tumor such as melanoma, head and neck, liver or kidney cancer.

The chain is built from TRBV19 and TRBJ1-1; D unresolved. The CDR3 contains 13 residues. V was trimmed by 3 bases and J by 7 bases, leaving 12 bases between them. CDR1 is LNHDA, CDR2 SQIVND, per germline (reference sequence). CDR3 nucleotide sequence: TGTGCCAGTAGTATGGGGAGGGTATATGAAGCTTTCTTT. Protein: CASSMGRVYEAFF.

This rearrangement joins TRBV27 to TRBJ2-7, with 10 positions matching TRBD1. Germline V gives CDR1 MNHEY, CDR2 SMNVEV (reference sequence). The CDR3 has 15 residues. The J segment lost 3 bases and the V segment lost 5 bases, leaving 7 bases of the junction unmatched. The CDR3 bases are TGTGCCAGCAGTACGCCGGGACAGGGGATCTACGAGCAGTACTTC. Translated: CASSTPGQGIYEQYF.

The CDR3: CASSQQDVSSYNSPLHF. Here the CDR3 DNA reads TGTGCCAGCAGCCAACAGGACGTGAGCTCCTATAATTCACCCCTCCACTTT. V gene TRBV25-1 combines with J gene TRBJ1-6; D is possibly TRBD1 (5 bases). Trimming cost V 6 bases and J 0 bases, with 15 bases left between them. This CDR3 is 17 amino acids long. Germline-derived CDR1 and CDR2 are MGHDK and SYGVNS.

Written as DNA, the CDR3 is TGTGCCAGCAGCTTGGGACTAGCGGGGAGGGTCGACTACGAGCAGTACTTC. Residues: CASSLGLAGRVDYEQYF. The genes are TRBV4-2 and TRBJ2-7; TRBD2 aligns across 13 bases. The CDR3 length is 17 residues. Germline V gives CDR1 LGHNA, CDR2 YNFKEQ. The ends lost 5 bases at V and 3 bases at J; junction bases unmatched: 10.

The chain carries TRBV30 and TRBJ1-2; D possibly corresponds to TRBD1 (6 bases). The CDR3 is made up of 13 amino acids. Germline CDR1 is GTSNPN and CDR2 is SVGIG (reference sequence). V lost 2 bases, J lost 3 bases, and 10 bases lay in between. CDR3 sequence: CAWSQGRDYGYTF. The CDR3, as DNA: TGTGCCTGGAGTCAGGGGAGGGACTATGGCTACACCTTC.

In this sample, this clone turned up a few times. This chain uses TRBV7-2 with TRBJ2-1, with D unclear. Trimming cost V 5 bases and J 4 bases, with 21 bases left between them. The CDR3 is made up of 17 amino acids. The germline gives CDR1 SGHTA, CDR2 FQGNSA. In DNA form, the CDR3 reads TGTGCCAGCAGCCAGACTCTAAGTGTTGCTTCATACAATGAGCAGTTCTTC. As protein: CASSQTLSVASYNEQFF.

The chain carries TRBV25-1 and TRBJ1-1; the D gene is possibly TRBD1 (6 bases). The CDR3 has 13 amino acids. CDR1 is MGHDK, CDR2 SYGVNS, per germline. V was clipped by 8 bases and J by 1 base, with 11 bases between them. The CDR3 bases are TGTGCCAGCTTGAAGGGGGAGAACACTGAAGCTTTCTTT. It codes for CASLKGENTEAFF.

This chain joins TRBV11-3 and TRBJ2-7; D gene uncertain. Germline V gene sequence: CDR1 SGHNT, CDR2 YENEEA. V was cut by 5 bases and J by 9 bases, with 17 bases left in between. CDR3 length: 13 amino acids. The CDR3 sequence: CASSDPTSYSQYF. In DNA, the CDR3 is TGTGCCAGCAGCGATCCGACAAGCTACTCGCAGTACTTC.

The chain joins TRBV11-1 to TRBJ2-3, with 8 bases that match TRBD1. Germline V lookup: CDR1 SGHAT, CDR2 FQDESV (reference sequence). V trimming: 4 bases; J trimming: 4 bases; junction bases outside the gene matches: 4. The CDR3 is made up of 14 amino acids. The CDR3 DNA follows: TGTGCCAGCAGCTCTCGGACAGGGTCAGATACGCAGTATTTT. It is translated as CASSSRTGSDTQYF.

This sequence joins TRBV5-1 and TRBJ2-3, with D possibly matching TRBD2 (5 bases). CDR3 size: 15 residues. Deletions cut 0 bases from V and 1 base from J, with 9 bases between. From germline, CDR1 is SGHRS and CDR2 YFSETQ. The CDR3 is CASSLDVSGTDTQYF. The CDR3 DNA is TGCGCCAGCAGCTTGGATGTTAGCGGCACAGATACGCAGTATTTT.

The V call is TRBV5-1, the J call TRBJ1-3; 8 nucleotides agree with TRBD1. Germline lookup yields CDR1 SGHRS and CDR2 YFSETQ. CDR3 length: 14 residues. Unmatched junction bases numbered 2, after V lost 2 bases and J lost 4 bases. The DNA for the CDR3 is TGCGCCAGCAGCTTACAGGGGGACGGAAACACCATATATTTT. It translates to CASSLQGDGNTIYF. Supplemented by reference TRBV5-1 and TRBJ1-3, the full variable domain reads KAGVTQTPRYLIKTRGQQVTLSCSPISGHRSVSWYQQTPGQGLQFLFEYFSETQRNKGNFPGRFSGRQFSNSRSEMNVSTLELGDSALYLCASSLQGDGNTIYFGEGSWLTVV.

CDR3 in DNA: TGTGCCAGCAGCGTCGTGAAGGGCCTCTCCTACGAGCAGTACTTC. Protein sequence: CASSVVKGLSYEQYF. The chain links TRBV28 to TRBJ2-7; D gene uncertain. The V end was cut by 6 bases, the J end by 0 bases, with 15 bases between. This CDR3 comprises 15 residues. The germline V gene has CDR1 MDHEN and CDR2 SYDVKM.

To note about this clone: The sample carries other DNA sequences with the same CDR3. This chain uses TRBV19 with TRBJ2-3; TRBD2 agrees at 8 bases. The ends lost 6 bases at V and 6 bases at J; junction bases unmatched: 11. Germline V lookup: CDR1 LNHDA, CDR2 SQIVND (reference sequence). CDR3 length: 15 residues. As DNA, the CDR3 is TGTGCCAGTAGCTCTTCCGGGACTAGAGGGGATACGCAGTATTTT. Protein product: CASSSSGTRGDTQYF.

The CDR3 protein is CASSLDKGNGEKLFF. The CDR3 bases are TGTGCCAGCAGCTTAGATAAGGGGAACGGCGAAAAACTGTTTTTT. The chain recombines TRBV7-2 with TRBJ1-4; D perhaps matches TRBD1 (5 bases). Per germline, CDR1 SGHTA and CDR2 FQGNSA. Trimming left V 1 base short and J 8 bases short, with 14 bases between. The CDR3 spans 15 residues. The complete variable domain, with remaining parts taken from reference TRBV7-2 and TRBJ1-4, reads GAGVSQSPSNKVTEKGKDVELRCDPISGHTALYWYRQSLGQGLEFLIYFQGNSAPDKSGLPSDRFSAERTGGSVSTLTIQRTQQEDSAVYLCASSLDKGNGEKLFFGSGTQLSVL.